The next 7 T cell receptor beta chains were all read from a single sample in a study of blood T cells in healthy people across ages. A sample-barcoded 5' primer and a J-beta primer mix were used in a second PCR of about 7 to 12 cycles. MiXCR, applied by TCRdb to the 5' RACE reads, yields one record per CDR3 protein. The sample has just under 900,000 distinct CDR3 sequences, 25% to 35% seen once. The sequenced sample was blood. These receptors originate from a woman aged 80 or over in good health.

The chain has TRBV3-1 and TRBJ2-7; D gene unclear. This CDR3 has 13 residues. Trimming stripped 0 bases from V and 6 bases from J, with 9 bases between. The germline gives CDR1 LGHDT, CDR2 YNNKEL (reference sequence). The DNA for the CDR3 is TGTGCCAGCAGCCAAGACGACCGCTCCGAGCAGTACTTC. This encodes CASSQDDRSEQYF.

The chain is built from TRBV14 and TRBJ2-5; maybe TRBD2 (6 bases). CDR1 and CDR2 (germline): SGHDN, FVKESK. The length of the CDR3 is 12 residues. CDR3 coding DNA: TGTACTAGCAGCTACCTTAGGGAGACCCAGTACTTC. It translates to CTSSYLRETQYF.

The chain joins TRBV12-3 or TRBV12-4 to TRBJ2-7; D gene uncertain. The CDR3 sequence is 13 residues long. V was trimmed by 3 bases and J by 6 bases, leaving 12 bases between them. The CDR3, as DNA: TGTGCCAGCAGTTTTCAAGGGATTAGCGAGCAGTACTTC. It specifies CASSFQGISEQYF.

The chain links TRBV19 to TRBJ2-1, with TRBD2 matching 7 bases. CDR1 is LNHDA, CDR2 SQIVND, per germline (reference sequence). The V segment lost 3 bases and the J segment 2 bases; nucleotides outside the gene matches: 4. CDR3 length: 15 amino acids. The CDR3 protein is CASSIGGFPYNEQFF. For the CDR3, the DNA is TGTGCCAGTAGTATCGGGGGGTTCCCCTACAATGAGCAGTTCTTC.

On this clonotype: A much larger clone lies a single base off, so this may be a read error. The rearrangement links TRBV21-1 to TRBJ2-3; the tabulated D call, TRBD2, remains unverified against the DNA. TRBV21-1 is noted as a pseudogene. CDR3 length equals 20 residues. The CDR3 DNA reads as TGTGCCAGCAGCAAAGTTGCGGGACTAACGGGGGACACCGACACAGATACGCAGTATTTT. Translation: CASSKVAGLTGDTDTDTQYF.

The chain employs TRBV10-1 and TRBJ2-7; 8 bases are a match to TRBD2. J gave up 0 bases and V 7 bases, and 8 bases lay outside the gene matches. This CDR3 is 15 amino acids long. Germline CDR1 WNHNN, CDR2 SYGVQD (reference sequence). The CDR3 sequence is CASTELAVSSYEQYF. In nucleotides, the CDR3 is TGCGCCAGCACAGAACTAGCGGTAAGCTCCTACGAGCAGTACTTC.

In this sample, this clonotype turned up many times. The chain uses TRBV7-2 and TRBJ1-5, with TRBD1 as a possible D gene (6 bases). Germline CDR1 is SGHTA and CDR2 is FQGNSA. Trimming cost V 5 bases and J 6 bases, with 17 bases left between them. The CDR3 consists of 15 residues. CDR3 coding DNA: TGTGCCAGCAGCCCCGGCGACAGGTTGGGTCAGCCCCAGCATTTT. Translation: CASSPGDRLGQPQHF.